This T cell receptor beta chain was sequenced during a study of T cell responses to AZD1222 COVID-19 vaccine. Study results and caveats: The study identified only 6 or 7 AZD1222 recipients as seropositive at baseline. Donors, mostly white British, included more females; clonal diversity was possibly underestimated. Researchers report vaccine-associated CD4 TCRs spanning spike, with dominance at 160-218 and 743-854.

A note on this clone: What it recognizes is unknown.

V shed 4 bases, J shed 0 bases, and the junction held 7 bases outside the gene matches. CDR3 length equals 16 residues. Germline-derived CDR1 and CDR2 are LGHDT and YNNKEL (reference sequence). Assay used: immunoSEQ multiplex PCR; TCRdb lists only in-frame clones, some missing. The table includes some 200,000 clones, more than 85% detected once. This clonotype was sampled from an adult in good health. The sample in question was peripheral blood, obtained on day 0 of MenACWY control vaccination. The chain uses TRBV3-1 (or the pseudogene TRBV3-2) and TRBJ1-1, with 8 bases matching TRBD1. The CDR3 DNA reads as TGTGCCAGCAGCCGGTACAGGGGGGCCTTGAACACTGAAGCTTTCTTT. It specifies CASSRYRGALNTEAFF.